This T cell receptor beta chain was found in a study of blood T cell repertoires in COVID-19. Study at large: Specimens from acute and convalescent COVID-19 originated in the United States, Italy and Spain.

In the authors' methods: Amplification with reference gene primers provided the estimates of nucleated cell counts. This table comes from immunoSEQ multiplex PCR, and its TCRdb copy is limited to in-frame clones, with some not included. That table furnishes V, J and clone size, whereas the DNA furnished D and trimming. The data contain tens of thousands of clones, approximately 87% of them singletons. This clone was seen once. V was clipped by 7 bases and J by 3 bases, with 21 bases between them. The germline CDR1 and CDR2 sequences are SGHRS and YFSETQ. The CDR3 consists of 16 residues. The sequence was obtained from a man in his fifties with active COVID-19. The chain is built from TRBV5-1 and TRBJ2-3; D perhaps matches TRBD2 (6 bases). Material: peripheral blood. Here the CDR3 DNA reads TGCGCCAGCTCTCCCCTCGGAACGGGAGTAACAGATACGCAGTATTTT. It translates to CASSPLGTGVTDTQYF.